This entry lists 20 T cell receptor beta chains sequenced from one sample in a study of early T cells in non-severe SARS-CoV-2 infection. TCRdb re-derived calls from the 5' RACE reads in MiXCR, one entry per CDR3 protein. The sample holds about 60,000 distinct CDR3 sequences, approximately 15% seen once. The material was whole blood, obtained at baseline. These receptors came from an adult who was a healthcare worker with PCR-confirmed SARS-CoV-2 infection or an uninfected control (not recorded which).

The table lists this clonotype with many counts. The chain uses TRBV14 and TRBJ1-4; tentatively, D is TRBD1 (6 bases). The CDR3 is 13 residues long. Germline loops: CDR1 SGHDN, CDR2 FVKESK. The V gene lost 7 bases and the J gene lost 3 bases, with 9 bases spanning the gap. The chain's CDR3 is CASKGGPNEKLFF. The CDR3 bases are TGTGCCAGCAAAGGGGGTCCTAATGAAAAACTGTTTTTT. The complete variable domain, with remaining parts taken from reference TRBV14 and TRBJ1-4, reads EAGVTQFPSHSVIEKGQTVTLRCDPISGHDNLYWYRRVMGKEIKFLLHFVKESKQDESGMPNNRFLAERTGGTYSTLKVQPAELEDSGVYFCASKGGPNEKLFFGSGTQLSVL.

In this sample, this clonotype turned up a few times. CDR3 sequence reads: CASSLAGVSTGANVLTF. Written as DNA, the CDR3 is TGCGCCAGCAGCTTAGCAGGCGTTTCAACTGGGGCCAACGTCCTGACTTTC. This sequence joins TRBV5-1 and TRBJ2-6; D uncertain. This CDR3 spans 17 amino acids. Germline V gene lookup returns CDR1 SGHRS and CDR2 YFSETQ. Deletions cut 2 bases from V and 2 bases from J, with 14 bases between.

The V and J genes are TRBV5-6 and TRBJ1-5, with D maybe TRBD1 (6 bases). CDR3 length equals 14 residues. Per germline, CDR1 SGHDT and CDR2 YYEEEE. V lost 6 bases and J lost 5, with 15 bases in between. CDR3 nucleotides: TGTGCCAGCACCCAGACAGGTACTGATCAGCCCCAGCATTTT. It yields the protein CASTQTGTDQPQHF.

This clonotype was detected only a few times. The gene calls are TRBV15 and TRBJ1-3; unclear D gene. The CDR3 length is 13 residues. V lost 5 bases, J lost 0 bases, and 5 bases lay in between. CDR1 and CDR2 (germline): LNHNV, YYDKDF (reference sequence). CDR3 nucleotide sequence: TGTGCCACCAGCGCGAACTCTGGAAACACCATATATTTT. Translation: CATSANSGNTIYF. Complete variable domain (other parts from reference TRBV15 and TRBJ1-3): DAMVIQNPRYQVTQFGKPVTLSCSQTLNHNVMYWYQQKSSQAPKLLFHYYDKDFNNEADTPDNFQSRRPNTSFCFLDIRSPGLGDTAMYLCATSANSGNTIYFGEGSWLTVV.

This clonotype came up a few times. The chain couples TRBV19 to TRBJ2-7, with 12 bases that match TRBD2. This CDR3 has 17 amino acids. Germline V gene data show CDR1 as LNHDA and CDR2 as SQIVND (reference sequence). After removal of 3 bases from V and 3 bases from J, the junction contained 9 bases not matched to a gene. The CDR3 protein is CASSISSGLAGIYEQYF. For the CDR3, the DNA is TGTGCCAGTAGTATCTCTTCCGGACTAGCGGGGATCTACGAGCAGTACTTC.

The chain employs TRBV28 and TRBJ2-3; maybe TRBD2 (6 bases). There are 14 residues in the CDR3. The V gene lost 5 bases and the J gene lost 4 bases, with 13 bases spanning the gap. Germline V gives CDR1 MDHEN, CDR2 SYDVKM. In DNA, the CDR3 is TGTGCCAGCAGTCCGGGGGTTTCTTCAGATACGCAGTATTTT. Its protein product is CASSPGVSSDTQYF.

This clonotype was seen a few times. The chain combines TRBV19 with TRBJ2-3, with 9 bases aligning to TRBD2. The CDR3 consists of 15 residues. The V gene's germline CDR1 is LNHDA and CDR2 SQIVND (reference sequence). V dropped 5 bases and J dropped 2; count of bases not matched to a gene: 5. For the CDR3, the DNA is TGTGCCAGTAGTTCAGCGGGGGGCTACACAGATACGCAGTATTTT. Its protein product is CASSSAGGYTDTQYF.

This clonotype has only a few counts. The chain is built from TRBV4-2 and TRBJ1-1; D uncertain. The CDR3 length is 15 residues. Trimming took 1 base from V and 2 from J, leaving 11 bases between them. Per germline, CDR1 LGHNA and CDR2 YNFKEQ. The CDR3 nucleotides are TGTGCCAGCAGCCAAGTAGATCCGGGTAACACTGAAGCTTTCTTT. Its translation: CASSQVDPGNTEAFF.

The V gene is TRBV11-1, the J gene TRBJ2-4; D ambiguous. This CDR3 contains 14 residues. The V end was cut by 5 bases, the J end by 0 bases, with 8 bases between. CDR1 is SGHAT, CDR2 FQDESV, per germline (reference sequence). The DNA for the CDR3 is TGTGCCAGCAGCCAGCTATTAGCCAAAAACATTCAGTACTTC. It encodes CASSQLLAKNIQYF.

The chain links TRBV4-1 to TRBJ2-5, with unresolved D. The CDR3 is made up of 13 amino acids. Between the trimmed V and J ends, which lost 6 bases and 0 bases, there was a span of 8 bases. The germline gives CDR1 MGHRA, CDR2 YSYEKL. The CDR3 nucleotides read TGCGCCAGCAGTAGGACCGACCAAGAGACCCAGTACTTC. This sequence encodes CASSRTDQETQYF.

This clonotype showed up just a few times. The chain joins TRBV27 to TRBJ2-6; the D gene could be TRBD1 or TRBD2 (5 bases each). The CDR3 has 17 amino acids. Trimming removed 6 bases from V and 0 bases from J, with 15 bases in between. The V gene's germline CDR1 is MNHEY and CDR2 SMNVEV (reference sequence). The DNA of the CDR3 is TGTGCCAGCAGAACGAGGGGCACAGACTCTGGGGCCAACGTCCTGACTTTC. It encodes CASRTRGTDSGANVLTF. The full variable domain, completed using reference TRBV27 and TRBJ2-6, is EAQVTQNPRYLITVTGKKLTVTCSQNMNHEYMSWYRQDPGLGLRQIYYSMNVEVTDKGDVPEGYKVSRKEKRNFPLILESPSPNQTSLYFCASRTRGTDSGANVLTFGAGSRLTVL.

This clonotype has a count of ten or more. The chain uses TRBV11-2 and TRBJ2-3; maybe TRBD1 (6 bases). Germline V CDR1 and CDR2: SGHAT, FQNNGV. The V and J ends lost 2 bases and 3 bases respectively, with 12 bases between them. The CDR3 loop spans 15 amino acids. CDR3 sequence (DNA): TGTGCCAGCAGCTTATCTCAGGGGTGGACAGATACGCAGTATTTT. Protein product: CASSLSQGWTDTQYF.

This clonotype was counted only a few times. V usage is TRBV6-2 or TRBV6-3 and J usage is TRBJ1-3; D is unresolved. The CDR3 is 14 residues long. Looked up from germline, CDR1 is MNHEY and CDR2 is SVGEGT. V gave up 2 bases and J gave up 2 bases, with 7 bases separating them. This chain's CDR3 is CASSYTGAGNTIYF. CDR3 bases: TGTGCCAGCAGTTACACCGGGGCTGGAAACACCATATATTTT.

There are a few counts of this clonotype. This chain uses TRBV7-9 with TRBJ2-3; D is ambiguous. The CDR3 extends over 13 amino acids. Germline V lookup: CDR1 SEHNR, CDR2 FQNEAQ (reference sequence). The V end was cut by 8 bases, the J end by 5 bases, with 14 bases between. CDR3 residues: CASLLGKGDTQYF. The CDR3 DNA reads as TGTGCCAGCCTCCTTGGGAAGGGAGATACGCAGTATTTT.

The gene calls are TRBV28 and TRBJ2-1; D unclear. The CDR3 consists of 11 residues. V was pared by 11 bases and J by 7 bases, with 12 bases between. Germline CDR1 MDHEN, CDR2 SYDVKM. In DNA, the CDR3 is TGTGCCCACCGGTTGGGGAATGAGCAGTTCTTC. This sequence encodes CAHRLGNEQFF.

This clonotype turned up a few times. The rearrangement uses TRBV5-5 and TRBJ2-6, with no clear D. Trimming pared 2 bases from V and 0 bases from J, leaving 6 bases between. This CDR3 is 15 amino acids long. Germline V gene lookup returns CDR1 SGHKS and CDR2 YYEKEE (reference sequence). The CDR3 coding sequence is TGTGCCAGCAGCTTTATTTACTCTGGGGCCAACGTCCTGACTTTC. Encoded protein: CASSFIYSGANVLTF.

This clonotype is labeled as medium-sized. V gene TRBV6-6 combines with J gene TRBJ2-7; D possibly matches TRBD1 or TRBD2 (5 bases each). The CDR3 spans 14 residues. Between the trimmed V and J ends, which lost 6 bases and 3 bases, there was a span of 15 bases. CDR1 MNHNY and CDR2 SVGAGI come from the germline V gene (reference sequence). The CDR3 sequence: CASSPGPDRYEQYF. DNA for the CDR3: TGTGCCAGCAGCCCGGGGCCGGATCGCTACGAGCAGTACTTC.

The chain recombines TRBV29-1 with TRBJ2-3; 7 nucleotides align to TRBD1. This CDR3 is 12 amino acids long. V shed 5 bases and J 3 bases; nucleotides not matched to a gene: 2. Germline V gene lookup returns CDR1 SQVTM and CDR2 ANQGSEA. The CDR3 region is CSVTGDTDTQYF. The DNA for the CDR3 is TGCAGCGTTACAGGGGATACAGATACGCAGTATTTT.

This chain links TRBV4-1 with TRBJ2-7, with D tentatively TRBD1 or TRBD2 (5 bases each). Trimming cost V 4 bases and J 7 bases, with 20 bases left between them. The CDR3 consists of 15 residues. Germline V gene data show CDR1 as MGHRA and CDR2 as YSYEKL. CDR3 sequence reads: CASSPLSGTAREQYF. The CDR3 nucleotides are TGCGCCAGCAGCCCCCTATCGGGGACGGCGCGGGAGCAGTACTTC.

Only a few counts were recorded for this clonotype. The chain uses TRBV20-1 and TRBJ1-5; the D gene is possibly TRBD1 (5 bases). Germline V gene sequence: CDR1 DFQATT, CDR2 SNEGSKA (reference sequence). This CDR3 region has 12 residues. With 6 bases removed from V and 6 bases from J, the gap between germline ends came to 12 bases. Here the CDR3 DNA reads TGCAGTGCCCGGGACTTCGGTCAGCCCCAGCATTTT. It translates to CSARDFGQPQHF.